This paragraph covers one TCR beta chain sequence. Its antigen is not known. Duration under 3 months, a NOSPECS grade of at least 4, and a Clinical Activity Score of at least 3 characterized the ophthalmopathy patients. Uncontrolled infection, other autoimmune disease, pregnancy or lactation led to exclusion. This sample stems from a study of T cells in Graves' hyperthyroidism and ophthalmopathy. General study points: Blood shared most expanded thyroid clonotypes above 0.001. For ophthalmopathy, model prediction preceded onset by a median around six months.

The CDR3 is 13 residues long. The germline gives CDR1 SGHRS, CDR2 YFSETQ. The germline V and J ends were trimmed by 3 bases and 4 bases, with 11 bases remaining between them. TCR beta CDR3 regions were amplified from RNA. HTBI primers drove first-round RT-PCR of the TCR CDR3. MiXCR, applied by TCRdb to the multiplex PCR reads, yields one record per CDR3 protein. The sample records roughly 240,000 distinct CDR3 sequences, around 24% being singletons. This sequence originates from a woman in her thirties or forties with Graves' ophthalmopathy. V usage is TRBV5-1 and J usage is TRBJ2-7; D is ambiguous. Material: blood. The CDR3 DNA is TGCGCCAGCAGCTCGGAAGCCGGATACGAGCAGTACTTC. This sequence encodes CASSSEAGYEQYF.